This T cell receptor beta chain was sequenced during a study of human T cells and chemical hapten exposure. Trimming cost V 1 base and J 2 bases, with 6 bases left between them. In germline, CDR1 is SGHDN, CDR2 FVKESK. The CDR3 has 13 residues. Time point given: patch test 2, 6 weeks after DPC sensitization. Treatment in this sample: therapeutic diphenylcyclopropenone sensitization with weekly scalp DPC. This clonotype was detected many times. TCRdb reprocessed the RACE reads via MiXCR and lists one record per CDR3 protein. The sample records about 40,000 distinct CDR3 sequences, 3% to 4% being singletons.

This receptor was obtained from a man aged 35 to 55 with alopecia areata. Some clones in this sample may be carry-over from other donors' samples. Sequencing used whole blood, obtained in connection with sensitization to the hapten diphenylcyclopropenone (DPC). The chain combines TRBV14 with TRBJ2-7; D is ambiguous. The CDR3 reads CASSQVGAYEQYF. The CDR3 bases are TGTGCCAGCAGCCAAGTAGGCGCCTACGAGCAGTACTTC.